Below are 26 T cell receptor beta chains sequenced from a single sample in a study of T cells in localized non-small cell lung cancer (TCRdb year 2020). Library preparation was by the immunoSEQ multiplex PCR assay. Imported from immuneACCESS, the table was reduced by TCRdb to in-frame sequences with V and J called. These copies leave out some clones; in studies compared against another copy, an unresolved V gene accounts for under half, and the cause of the remainder is not known. Present in this sample are roughly 53,000 clones, over 80% of which were seen just once. The ten top clones hold 15% to 20% of the sample. The sample in question was peripheral blood mononuclear cells, obtained before any cancer treatment. The receptors here all came from a man between 40 and 69 years old with stage III lung adenocarcinoma.

J is TRBJ2-5 and V is TRBV6-5; D possibly corresponds to TRBD1 (5 bases). The CDR3 contains 12 residues. Germline CDR1 reads MNHEY; CDR2 reads SVGAGI. V gave up 5 bases and J gave up 7 bases, with 11 bases separating them. CDR3 DNA: TGTGCCAGCAGTCCGGGCCAGGGGACCCAGTACTTC. Encoded protein: CASSPGQGTQYF.

This chain uses TRBV28 with TRBJ2-7; D gene ambiguous. Trimming cost V 4 bases and J 4 bases, with 11 bases left between them. The germline gives CDR1 MDHEN, CDR2 SYDVKM. The CDR3 runs to 13 residues. This CDR3 is CASSSPPGYEQYF. CDR3 bases: TGTGCCAGCAGTTCCCCCCCCGGGTACGAGCAGTACTTC.

V gene TRBV5-1 combines with J gene TRBJ1-1; 7 nucleotides line up with TRBD1. Germline trimming cut 0 bases from V and 4 bases from J; bases unmatched to any gene: 3. The germline CDR1 and CDR2 sequences are SGHRS and YFSETQ. This CDR3 region has 14 residues. Here the CDR3 reads CASSLGQGFTEAFF. In DNA, the CDR3 is TGCGCCAGCAGCTTGGGACAGGGTTTCACTGAAGCTTTCTTT.

This clone appeared a single time. The chain joins TRBV7-3 to TRBJ2-5; TRBD2 agrees at 14 bases. Germline V gives CDR1 SGHTA, CDR2 FQGTGA. Trimming took 4 bases from V and 4 from J; bases not matched to a gene: 8. CDR3 length equals 17 residues. The CDR3 region is CASSSTGTSGRPETQYF. Written as DNA, the CDR3 is TGTGCCAGCAGCTCGACCGGGACTAGCGGGAGACCAGAGACCCAGTACTTC.

The rearrangement joins TRBV5-5 to TRBJ1-6; 9 bases line up with TRBD1. CDR1 SGHKS and CDR2 YYEKEE come from the germline V gene (reference sequence). CDR3 size: 17 residues. The junction had 8 bases not matched to a gene; V was cut back by 6 bases and J by 1 base. The CDR3 DNA sequence: TGTGCCAGCAATTTTAGACAGGGGGAGTCCTATAATTCACCCCTCCACTTT. It codes for CASNFRQGESYNSPLHF.

The chain has TRBV6-1 and TRBJ2-5, with no clear D. This CDR3 has 13 residues. The germline V gene has CDR1 MNHNS and CDR2 SASEGT. V lost 4 bases and J 0 bases, leaving 6 bases between the germline ends. The CDR3: CASSGWDQETQYF. CDR3 sequence (DNA): TGTGCCAGCAGTGGCTGGGACCAAGAGACCCAGTACTTC.

The V call is TRBV6-5, the J call TRBJ1-2; TRBD1 agrees at 7 bases. Germline CDR1 reads MNHEY; CDR2 reads SVGAGI. V shed 4 bases, J shed 6 bases, and the junction held 11 bases outside the gene matches. This CDR3 region has 15 residues. CDR3 nucleotides: TGTGCCAGCAGTTTGAACCAGGGGGTGCAAGATGGCTACACCTTC. The encoded protein is CASSLNQGVQDGYTF.

This chain links TRBV7-2 with TRBJ2-7; 8 positions match TRBD1. CDR3 length: 14 amino acids. The ends lost 5 bases at V and 3 bases at J; junction bases unmatched: 6. From germline, CDR1 is SGHTA and CDR2 FQGNSA. The CDR3 region is CASSTPGTGYEQYF. For the CDR3, the DNA is TGTGCCAGCAGCACGCCCGGGACAGGCTACGAGCAGTACTTC.

The CDR3 bases are TGTGCCAGCAGCCCCCTTAACGGGTACAATCAGCCCCAGCATTTT. Its translation: CASSPLNGYNQPQHF. This sequence joins TRBV7-6 and TRBJ1-5; no firm D call. The V and J ends lost 5 bases and 3 bases respectively, with 14 bases between them. CDR1 and CDR2 from the germline V gene are SGHVS and FNYEAQ. The CDR3 sequence is 15 residues long.

The chain has TRBV27 and TRBJ2-7; 8 positions agree with TRBD2. The CDR3 extends over 14 amino acids. The J segment lost 7 bases and the V segment lost 4 bases, leaving 9 bases of the junction unmatched. Looked up from germline, CDR1 is MNHEY and CDR2 is SMNVEV (reference sequence). This chain's CDR3 is CASSWSGGDVEQYF. CDR3 DNA: TGTGCCAGCAGTTGGTCCGGGGGGGATGTAGAGCAGTACTTC.

This chain joins TRBV5-1 and TRBJ2-2, with D maybe TRBD2 (6 bases). V was cut by 4 bases and J by 9 bases, with 16 bases left in between. From germline, CDR1 is SGHRS and CDR2 YFSETQ. The CDR3 sequence is 14 residues long. CDR3 in amino acids: CASSRTRESRELFF. Here the CDR3 DNA reads TGCGCCAGCAGCAGAACCCGGGAGTCCCGGGAGCTGTTTTTT.

The chain carries TRBV7-9 and TRBJ2-1; weak D call: TRBD1 (5 bases). CDR1 is SEHNR, CDR2 FQNEAQ, per germline (reference sequence). The V end lost 5 bases, the J end lost 10 bases, and 15 bases lay between the germline ends. This CDR3 has 13 amino acids. The CDR3 bases are TGTGCCAGCAGCCCCCGGACAAATTTCGAGCAGTTCTTC. This codes for CASSPRTNFEQFF.

J is TRBJ2-2 and V is TRBV6-5; no clear D gene. V shed 0 bases and J shed 8 bases, with 7 bases lying between them. The CDR3 has 13 residues. Germline values: CDR1 MNHEY, CDR2 SVGAGI. The CDR3 bases are TGTGCCAGCAGTTACTCGTTTCGGGGGGAGCTGTTTTTT. Protein sequence: CASSYSFRGELFF.

The chain recombines TRBV13 with TRBJ2-1; tentatively, D is TRBD1 (6 bases). V dropped 8 bases and J dropped 9 bases, with 23 bases sitting between them. The CDR3 extends over 15 amino acids. The germline V gene encodes CDR1 PRHDT and CDR2 FYEKMQ (reference sequence). This chain's CDR3 is CASRLGDILMGEQFF. The CDR3, as DNA: TGTGCCAGCCGCCTGGGGGACATTTTAATGGGTGAGCAGTTCTTC.

This sequence joins TRBV5-1 and TRBJ2-4, with D maybe TRBD2 (6 bases). The CDR3 spans 12 residues. Germline V gene data show CDR1 as SGHRS and CDR2 as YFSETQ. With 4 bases removed from V and 8 bases from J, the gap between germline ends came to 10 bases. The CDR3 protein is CASSPSGDIQYF. CDR3 bases: TGCGCCAGCAGCCCGTCGGGGGACATTCAGTACTTC.

V and J are TRBV5-6 and TRBJ2-2, with D uncertain. Germline V CDR1 and CDR2: SGHDT, YYEEEE. The CDR3 is 14 residues long. V gave up 4 bases and J gave up 4 bases, with 11 bases separating them. The CDR3 loop is CASSPLTFTGELFF. As DNA, the CDR3 is TGTGCCAGCAGCCCCCTAACGTTCACCGGGGAGCTGTTTTTT.

The J gene is TRBJ2-7, the V gene TRBV19; perhaps D is TRBD1 or TRBD2 (5 bases each). Trimming left V 2 bases short and J 4 bases short, with 12 bases between. In germline, CDR1 is LNHDA, CDR2 SQIVND (reference sequence). There are 14 residues in the CDR3. As DNA, the CDR3 is TGTGCCAGTAGTATATCGCAGGGAGAGTACGAGCAGTACTTC. It encodes CASSISQGEYEQYF.

Only a few counts were recorded for this clone. The rearrangement links TRBV2 to TRBJ2-6; D tentatively fits TRBD1 or TRBD2 (6 bases each). CDR3 length equals 18 residues. Germline V lookup: CDR1 SNHLY, CDR2 FYNNEI. V lost 3 bases and J lost 0, with 15 bases in between. The CDR3 DNA reads as TGTGCCAGCAGTGAGGGGGGCAGTCCCTACTCTGGGGCCAACGTCCTGACTTTC. Residues: CASSEGGSPYSGANVLTF.

CDR3 region: CSVEVGQGTDTQYF. CDR3 nucleotides: TGCAGCGTTGAGGTGGGACAGGGAACAGATACGCAGTATTTT. The J gene is TRBJ2-3, the V gene TRBV29-1, with 9 positions matching TRBD1. CDR3 length equals 14 residues. The V gene's germline CDR1 is SQVTM and CDR2 ANQGSEA. V gave up 3 bases and J gave up 3 bases; unmatched junction bases: 4.

The chain is built from TRBV7-2 and TRBJ1-1, with 10 bases aligning to TRBD1. The CDR3 contains 15 residues. After removal of 8 bases from V and 0 bases from J, the junction contained 6 bases not matched to a gene. Germline lookup yields CDR1 SGHTA and CDR2 FQGNSA. The CDR3 nucleotides are TGTGCCAGCGGTCCGGGACAGGGGATGAACACTGAAGCTTTCTTT. Encoded protein: CASGPGQGMNTEAFF.

This rearrangement joins TRBV25-1 to TRBJ1-3, with D unresolved. The CDR3 has 14 amino acids. With 3 bases removed from V and 2 bases from J, the gap between germline ends came to 8 bases. CDR1 is MGHDK, CDR2 SYGVNS, per germline. The CDR3 DNA reads TGTGCCAGCAGTGACTTGAATCCTGGAAACACCATATATTTT. This translates into CASSDLNPGNTIYF.

V and J are TRBV10-1 and TRBJ2-3; D is unclear. This CDR3 is built from 14 residues. The germline CDR1 and CDR2 sequences are WNHNN and SYGVQD (reference sequence). Trimming stripped 3 bases from V and 0 bases from J, with 7 bases between. Here the CDR3 reads CASSDGSSTDTQYF. The CDR3 nucleotides read TGCGCCAGCAGTGACGGTTCTAGCACAGATACGCAGTATTTT.

This chain joins TRBV18 and TRBJ1-1, with no clear D. Germline CDR1 reads KGHSH; CDR2 reads LQKENI. Trimming cost V 3 bases and J 6 bases, with 11 bases left between them. The CDR3 loop spans 13 amino acids. CDR3 amino acids: CASSPAEDAEAFF. CDR3 coding DNA: TGTGCCAGCTCACCGGCAGAGGACGCTGAAGCTTTCTTT.

This rearrangement joins TRBV4-2 to TRBJ1-5; D not resolved. This CDR3 comprises 15 residues. Trimming left V 0 bases short and J 0 bases short, with 6 bases between. In germline, CDR1 is LGHNA, CDR2 YNFKEQ. Here the CDR3 DNA reads TGTGCCAGCAGCCAAGACAGTAATAGCAATCAGCCCCAGCATTTT. It translates to CASSQDSNSNQPQHF.

The gene calls are TRBV2 and TRBJ2-1; TRBD2 matches at 7 bases. From germline, CDR1 is SNHLY and CDR2 FYNNEI. Unmatched junction bases numbered 8, after V lost 7 bases and J lost 8 bases. The CDR3 runs to 13 residues. The CDR3: CASNLGGKDEQFF. Written as DNA, the CDR3 is TGTGCCAGCAACCTGGGAGGGAAGGATGAGCAGTTCTTC. The full variable domain, with the rest looked up from reference TRBV2 and TRBJ2-1, is EPEVTQTPSHQVTQMGQEVILRCVPISNHLYFYWYRQILGQKVEFLVSFYNNEISEKSEIFDDQFSVERPDGSNFTLKIRSTKLEDSAMYFCASNLGGKDEQFFGPGTRLTVL.

The chain joins TRBV9 to TRBJ2-3; a weak D match, TRBD2 (6 bases). The CDR3 covers 15 residues. Looked up from germline, CDR1 is SGDLS and CDR2 is YYNGEE. V lost 4 bases, J lost 4 bases, and 16 bases lay in between. The CDR3: CASSLMAGRADTQYF. The CDR3 DNA follows: TGTGCCAGCAGCCTAATGGCGGGACGGGCAGATACGCAGTATTTT.